A single TCR beta chain is shown here with its context. It was autoimmune disease history or systemic immunosuppression that excluded patients. This entry is derived from a study of OX40 agonist ivuxolimab in advanced cancers. Sequencing used immunoSEQ multiplex PCR; TCRdb keeps in-frame clones, though not all of them. The data contain approximately 76,000 clones, approximately 92% of them singletons. CDR3 length equals 14 residues. Trimming shortened V by 2 bases and J by 2 bases, and 9 bases separated the two germline ends. CDR1 and CDR2 (germline): MNHEY, SMNVEV (reference sequence). Sequenced here: CD4+ or CD8+ T cells sorted from blood, sampled in a trial of the OX40 agonist ivuxolimab. This chain links TRBV27 with TRBJ2-5; no clear D gene. The TCR sequence derives from an adult with an advanced solid tumor such as melanoma, head and neck, liver or kidney cancer. The CDR3 protein is CASSLVALQETQYF. CDR3 bases: TGTGCCAGCAGTTTAGTGGCTTTACAAGAGACCCAGTACTTC.